The 17 T cell receptor beta chains given below trace back to one sample, sequenced in a study of beta chain features in type 1 diabetes. The study reverse transcribed the entire isolated RNA, so it sequenced expressed TCRB transcripts. The data were produced by immunoSEQ multiplex PCR, yet TCRdb's version contains in-frame clones alone and is incomplete. The sample has 450,000 to 550,000 clones; roughly 31% are singletons. Sample: naive CD4+ T cells from blood. Source of these receptors: a man younger than 35 in good health.

The chain carries TRBV9 and TRBJ2-5; D unclear. Germline V gene lookup returns CDR1 SGDLS and CDR2 YYNGEE. V dropped 1 base and J dropped 1 base, with 11 bases sitting between them. The CDR3 contains 15 residues. The CDR3 region is CASSVTDRVQETQYF. The CDR3 DNA sequence: TGTGCCAGCAGCGTAACTGATCGGGTCCAAGAGACCCAGTACTTC.

This clone occurred a few times. The V call is TRBV5-1, the J call TRBJ2-7; 11 nucleotides agree with TRBD2. The CDR3 runs 16 residues. V lost 4 bases, J lost 1 base, and 7 bases stayed unmatched. Germline V gives CDR1 SGHRS, CDR2 YFSETQ. The CDR3 region is CASSGRLAGLSYEQYF. Written as DNA, the CDR3 is TGCGCCAGCAGCGGACGACTAGCGGGACTGTCCTACGAGCAGTACTTC. Full variable domain (outside the CDR3, taken from reference TRBV5-1 and TRBJ2-7): KAGVTQTPRYLIKTRGQQVTLSCSPISGHRSVSWYQQTPGQGLQFLFEYFSETQRNKGNFPGRFSGRQFSNSRSEMNVSTLELGDSALYLCASSGRLAGLSYEQYFGPGTRLTVT.

This rearrangement joins TRBV30 to TRBJ1-1, with 7 bases matching TRBD1. The ends lost 3 bases at V and 10 bases at J; junction bases unmatched: 8. The CDR3 runs 12 residues. Germline assignment: CDR1 GTSNPN and CDR2 SVGIG (reference sequence). CDR3 sequence reads: CAWSSGQRLAFF. CDR3 nucleotide sequence: TGTGCCTGGAGCTCGGGACAGCGATTAGCTTTCTTT. The full variable domain, rest sourced from reference TRBV30 and TRBJ1-1, is SQTIHQWPATLVQPVGSPLSLECTVEGTSNPNLYWYRQAAGRGLQLLFYSVGIGQISSEVPQNLSASRPQDRQFILSSKKLLLSDSGFYLCAWSSGQRLAFFGQGTRLTVV.

J is TRBJ2-5 and V is TRBV7-2; unclear D gene. V lost 0 bases and J lost 2, with 10 bases in between. Germline V gives CDR1 SGHTA, CDR2 FQGNSA. The length of the CDR3 is 15 residues. CDR3 DNA sequence: TGTGCCAGCAGCTTAGCGTCAGCGAGGCAAGAGACCCAGTACTTC. Translation: CASSLASARQETQYF. The entire variable domain, with the rest obtained from reference TRBV7-2 and TRBJ2-5, is as follows: GAGVSQSPSNKVTEKGKDVELRCDPISGHTALYWYRQSLGQGLEFLIYFQGNSAPDKSGLPSDRFSAERTGGSVSTLTIQRTQQEDSAVYLCASSLASARQETQYFGPGTRLLVL.

In this sample, this clone turned up a few times. V and J are TRBV5-1 and TRBJ2-1; 7 nucleotides align to TRBD1. Germline CDR1 reads SGHRS; CDR2 reads YFSETQ. Unmatched junction bases numbered 9, after V lost 2 bases and J lost 4 bases. This CDR3 region has 16 residues. In nucleotides, the CDR3 is TGCGCCAGCAGCTTAATTCCCGGGACAGAATACAATGAGCAGTTCTTC. This sequence encodes CASSLIPGTEYNEQFF.

V usage is TRBV29-1 and J usage is TRBJ2-5; a possible D gene is TRBD1 (5 bases). With 5 bases removed from V and 0 bases from J, the gap between germline ends came to 13 bases. Germline values: CDR1 SQVTM, CDR2 ANQGSEA. This CDR3 has 14 amino acids. The CDR3 reads CSVLGAKYQETQYF. CDR3 nucleotides: TGCAGCGTTTTAGGGGCGAAGTACCAAGAGACCCAGTACTTC.

The chain has TRBV2 and TRBJ2-5; a possible D gene is TRBD1 (6 bases). V was cut by 4 bases and J by 2 bases, with 8 bases left in between. CDR3 length: 13 amino acids. Germline V gene data show CDR1 as SNHLY and CDR2 as FYNNEI. CDR3 residues: CASSVDRQETQYF. The DNA of the CDR3 is TGTGCCAGCAGTGTAGACAGGCAAGAGACCCAGTACTTC.

This clone was seen a single time. This chain links TRBV29-1 with TRBJ1-2, with D tentatively TRBD1 (6 bases). The CDR3 is 14 residues long. V lost 4 bases, J lost 5 bases, and 17 bases lay in between. Germline V gene data show CDR1 as SQVTM and CDR2 as ANQGSEA. CDR3 sequence (DNA): TGCAGCGTTGGTCCGGACAGTCCGGGGTATGGCTACACCTTC. Its protein is CSVGPDSPGYGYTF.

The V call is TRBV30, the J call TRBJ1-1; unclear D gene. V dropped 0 bases and J dropped 8 bases, with 13 bases sitting between them. Germline CDR1 and CDR2: GTSNPN and SVGIG (reference sequence). This CDR3 is 13 amino acids long. The CDR3, as DNA: TGTGCCTGGAGTGTAATGGTCGCAGACGAAGCTTTCTTT. It translates to CAWSVMVADEAFF.

The chain is built from TRBV11-2 and TRBJ2-1; D not resolved. Germline values: CDR1 SGHAT, CDR2 FQNNGV. The ends were cut back, 2 bases at V and 9 bases at J, with 8 bases in the middle. CDR3 size: 12 residues. CDR3 amino acids: CASSLSFTEQFF. CDR3 sequence (DNA): TGTGCCAGCAGCTTAAGCTTCACTGAGCAGTTCTTC.

This clone came up a few times. This chain uses TRBV19 with TRBJ2-1, with 8 bases matching TRBD2. The CDR3 is 14 residues long. Germline V gives CDR1 LNHDA, CDR2 SQIVND (reference sequence). V shed 3 bases and J 6 bases; nucleotides not matched to a gene: 4. CDR3 residues: CASSISGSINEQFF. The CDR3 DNA reads TGTGCCAGTAGTATCAGCGGGAGTATCAATGAGCAGTTCTTC.

This chain joins TRBV7-9 and TRBJ2-7; TRBD1 agrees at 9 bases. The CDR3 sequence is 17 residues long. Germline V lookup: CDR1 SEHNR, CDR2 FQNEAQ (reference sequence). J lost 0 bases, V lost 0 bases, and 6 bases had no gene match. CDR3 nucleotide sequence: TGTGCCAGCAGCTTAGCAGCCGGGACAGGGCACTCCTACGAGCAGTACTTC. Residues: CASSLAAGTGHSYEQYF.

The genes are TRBV5-1 and TRBJ2-1; a weak D match, TRBD1 (6 bases). Germline CDR1 reads SGHRS; CDR2 reads YFSETQ. CDR3 length: 16 residues. V lost 2 bases and J lost 8, with 20 bases in between. The DNA of the CDR3 is TGCGCCAGCAGCTTATTGGGACCTGAGGGGGTGGATGAGCAGTTCTTC. Protein product: CASSLLGPEGVDEQFF.

This clone was counted a few times. The J gene is TRBJ2-1, the V gene TRBV7-9, with 8 bases matching TRBD2. V shed 2 bases and J 5 bases; nucleotides not matched to a gene: 11. Germline CDR1 and CDR2: SEHNR and FQNEAQ (reference sequence). The CDR3 sequence is 17 residues long. CDR3 residues: CASSLLAGPLRHNEQFF. Written as DNA, the CDR3 is TGTGCCAGCAGCTTACTAGCGGGCCCCCTCAGACACAATGAGCAGTTCTTC.

This clone was found a few times. The J gene is TRBJ2-7, the V gene TRBV7-6, with D perhaps TRBD2 (5 bases). The CDR3 contains 13 residues. Trimming left V 1 base short and J 6 bases short, with 10 bases between. CDR1 SGHVS and CDR2 FNYEAQ come from the germline V gene. CDR3: CASSLELGGEQYF. The CDR3 DNA follows: TGTGCCAGCAGCTTAGAATTAGGAGGCGAGCAGTACTTC.

This clone was counted between two and nine times. The chain carries TRBV30 and TRBJ2-1; D is perhaps TRBD2 (6 bases). This CDR3 comprises 13 residues. CDR1 GTSNPN and CDR2 SVGIG come from the germline V gene (reference sequence). The ends were cut back, 1 base at V and 12 bases at J, with 16 bases in the middle. CDR3 in DNA: TGTGCCTGGAGTGCGATCGCGGGATGGATGCAGTTCTTC. It yields the protein CAWSAIAGWMQFF. The full variable domain, with the rest looked up from reference TRBV30 and TRBJ2-1, is SQTIHQWPATLVQPVGSPLSLECTVEGTSNPNLYWYRQAAGRGLQLLFYSVGIGQISSEVPQNLSASRPQDRQFILSSKKLLLSDSGFYLCAWSAIAGWMQFFGPGTRLTVL.

As to this clone: Within the sample, other DNA sequences also encode this same CDR3. CDR3 nucleotides: TGCAGCGTTGGATTAGCGGGAGTGGAGACCCAGTACTTC. Protein sequence: CSVGLAGVETQYF. The chain employs TRBV29-1 and TRBJ2-5; 9 bases agree with TRBD2. The J segment lost 5 bases and the V segment lost 4 bases, leaving 5 bases of the junction unmatched. The CDR3 runs 13 residues. Germline assignment: CDR1 SQVTM and CDR2 ANQGSEA.